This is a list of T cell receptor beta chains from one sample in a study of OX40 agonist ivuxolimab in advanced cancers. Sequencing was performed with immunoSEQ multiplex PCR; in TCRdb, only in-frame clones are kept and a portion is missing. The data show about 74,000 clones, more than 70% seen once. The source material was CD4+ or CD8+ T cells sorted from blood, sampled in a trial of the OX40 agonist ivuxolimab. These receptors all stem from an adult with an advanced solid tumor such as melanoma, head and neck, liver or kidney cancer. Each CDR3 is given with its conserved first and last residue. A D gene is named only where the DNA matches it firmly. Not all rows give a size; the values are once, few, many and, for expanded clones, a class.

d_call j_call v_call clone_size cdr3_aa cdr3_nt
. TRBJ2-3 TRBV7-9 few CASSFGTGTGTDTQYF TGTGCCAGCAGCTTCGGCACCGGGACTGGCACAGATACGCAGTATTTT
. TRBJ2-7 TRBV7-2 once CASSLAETYEQYF TGTGCCAGCAGCTTAGCAGAGACCTACGAGCAGTACTTC
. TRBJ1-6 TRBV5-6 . CASSLNRRNSPLHF TGTGCCAGCAGCTTGAACAGGCGTAATTCACCCCTCCACTTT
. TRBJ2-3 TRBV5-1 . CASSAQWRTDTQYF TGCGCCAGCAGCGCCCAGTGGCGAACAGATACGCAGTATTTT
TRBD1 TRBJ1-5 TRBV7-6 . CASSLGGQGNQPQHF TGTGCCAGCAGCTTAGGGGGACAGGGAAATCAGCCCCAGCATTTT
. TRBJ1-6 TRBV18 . CASSLQGRNGNSPLHF TGTGCCAGCTCACTCCAGGGGAGGAATGGTAATTCACCCCTCCACTTT
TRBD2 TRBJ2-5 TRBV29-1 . CSVEGIAGGPRETQYF TGCAGCGTCGAAGGGATAGCGGGAGGGCCGCGAGAGACCCAGTACTTC
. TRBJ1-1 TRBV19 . CASSISRAPEAFF TGTGCCAGTAGTATTAGTAGGGCCCCTGAAGCTTTCTTT
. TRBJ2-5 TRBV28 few CASMGQETQYF TGTGCCAGCATGGGACAAGAGACCCAGTACTTC
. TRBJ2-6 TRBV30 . CAWRAHSGANVLTF TGTGCCTGGAGAGCTCATTCTGGGGCCAACGTCCTGACTTTC
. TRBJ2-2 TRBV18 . CASSPGTSNTGELFF TGTGCCAGCTCCCCCGGGACCTCGAACACCGGGGAGCTGTTTTTT
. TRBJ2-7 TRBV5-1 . CASRMTEYEQYF TGCGCCAGCAGAATGACGGAGTACGAGCAGTACTTC
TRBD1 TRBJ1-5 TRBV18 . CASSPTKGQGASQPQHF TGTGCCAGCTCACCAACGAAGGGACAGGGGGCCAGTCAGCCCCAGCATTTT
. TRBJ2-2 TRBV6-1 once CASSSLGTGELFF TGTGCCAGCAGTTCCCTGGGGACCGGGGAGCTGTTTTTT
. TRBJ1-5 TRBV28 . CASTTGLNQPQHF TGTGCCAGCACCACAGGCCTCAATCAGCCCCAGCATTTT
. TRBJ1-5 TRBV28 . CASSFRTDSNQPQHF TGTGCCAGCAGTTTCCGGACGGATAGCAATCAGCCCCAGCATTTT
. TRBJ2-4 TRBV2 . CASSEMGGSGKNIQYF TGTGCCAGCAGTGAAATGGGGGGCTCGGGCAAAAACATTCAGTACTTC
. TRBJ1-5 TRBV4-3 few CASSPKRGQPQHF TGCGCCAGCAGCCCCAAGAGGGGTCAGCCCCAGCATTTT
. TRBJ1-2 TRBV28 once CASTFGGRTVGGYTF TGTGCCAGCACTTTCGGGGGGCGCACCGTCGGTGGCTACACCTTC
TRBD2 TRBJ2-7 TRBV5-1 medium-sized CASSLERGGEQYF TGCGCCAGCAGCTTGGAGCGGGGAGGCGAGCAGTACTTC
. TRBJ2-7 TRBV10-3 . CAISGGTVSYEQYF TGTGCCATCAGTGGCGGCACCGTCTCCTACGAGCAGTACTTC
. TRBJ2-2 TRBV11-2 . CASSPLGTGELFF TGTGCCAGCAGCCCCTTGGGGACCGGGGAGCTGTTTTTT
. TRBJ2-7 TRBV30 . CAWRSQGLSYEQCF TGTGCCTGGAGAAGCCAAGGGCTCTCCTACGAGCAGTGCTTC
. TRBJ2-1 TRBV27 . CASSFLSSYNEQFF TGTGCCAGCAGTTTTTTGAGCTCCTACAATGAGCAGTTCTTC
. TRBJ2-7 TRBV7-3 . CASSLKGSYEQYF TGTGCCAGCAGCTTAAAAGGTTCTTACGAGCAGTACTTC
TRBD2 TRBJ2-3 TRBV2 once CASSFSGIRNTQYF TGTGCCAGCAGCTTTAGCGGGATAAGGAATACGCAGTATTTT
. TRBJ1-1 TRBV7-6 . CASSLQSYAEAFF TGTGCCAGCAGCTTACAATCGTACGCTGAAGCTTTCTTT
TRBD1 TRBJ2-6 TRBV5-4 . CASSLGQGAATGANVLTF TGTGCCAGCAGCTTGGGACAGGGGGCTGCAACTGGGGCCAACGTCCTGACTTTC
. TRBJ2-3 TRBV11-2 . CASSLDRGGDTQYF TGTGCCAGCAGCTTAGACAGGGGGGGAGATACGCAGTATTTT
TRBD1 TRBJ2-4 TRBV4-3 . CASSLTFPGQGPNIQYF TGCGCCAGCAGCCTCACATTCCCGGGACAGGGGCCAAACATTCAGTACTTC
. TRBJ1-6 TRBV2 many CASMDRFNSPLHF TGTGCCAGCATGGACAGATTTAATTCACCCCTCCACTTT
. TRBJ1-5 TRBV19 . CASRPDGGQVSNQPQHF TGTGCCAGTAGGCCCGACGGAGGGCAAGTAAGCAATCAGCCCCAGCATTTT
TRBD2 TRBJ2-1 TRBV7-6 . CASSGGASYNEQFF TGTGCCAGTAGCGGGGGGGCCTCCTACAATGAGCAGTTCTTC
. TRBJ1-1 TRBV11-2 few CASSWGLMNTEAFF TGTGCCAGCAGCTGGGGACTGATGAACACTGAAGCTTTCTTT
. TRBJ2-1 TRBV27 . CASSFTGRSNEQFF TGTGCCAGCAGTTTCACGGGCCGTTCCAATGAGCAGTTCTTC
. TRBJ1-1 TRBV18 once CASSSAAGMNTEAFF TGTGCCAGCTCATCCGCGGCAGGTATGAACACTGAAGCTTTCTTT
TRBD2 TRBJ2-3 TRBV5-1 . CASSTKSGSDAQYF TGCGCCAGCAGCACCAAGAGCGGGAGTGATGCGCAGTATTTT
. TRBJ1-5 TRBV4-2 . CASSSPTGAGNQPQHF TGTGCCAGCAGCTCCCCCACAGGTGCAGGCAATCAGCCCCAGCATTTT
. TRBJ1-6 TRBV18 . CASSPSNNSPLHF TGTGCCAGCTCACCAAGCAATAATTCACCCCTCCACTTT
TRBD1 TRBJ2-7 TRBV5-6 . CASSFDGGQTYEQYF TGTGCCAGCAGCTTTGATGGGGGACAGACCTACGAGCAGTACTTC
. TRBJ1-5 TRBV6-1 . CASSVVRSLGGNQPQHF TGTGCCAGCAGTGTAGTGAGGAGTCTGGGGGGCAATCAGCCCCAGCATTTT
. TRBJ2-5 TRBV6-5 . CASSYLTDQETQYF TGTGCCAGCAGTTACCTGACAGACCAAGAGACCCAGTACTTC
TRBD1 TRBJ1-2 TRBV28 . CASSNGQANYGYTF TGTGCCAGCAGCAACGGACAGGCTAACTATGGCTACACCTTC
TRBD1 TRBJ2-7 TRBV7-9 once CASSSRQGPYEQYF TGTGCCAGCAGCTCCCGACAGGGCCCCTACGAGCAGTACTTC
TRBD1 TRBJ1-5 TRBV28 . CASSLPGGSNQPQHF TGTGCCAGCAGCCTCCCAGGGGGCAGCAATCAGCCCCAGCATTTT
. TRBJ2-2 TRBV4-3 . CASSQGPTRVTGELFF TGCGCCAGCAGCCAAGGCCCTACCCGGGTCACCGGGGAGCTGTTTTTT
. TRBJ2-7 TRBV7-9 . CASSPMSYEQYF TGTGCCAGCAGCCCCATGTCCTACGAGCAGTACTTC
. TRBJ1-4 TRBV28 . CASREGHSDEKLFF TGTGCCAGCAGGGAGGGACACTCCGATGAAAAACTGTTTTTT